The clone carrying this TCR beta chain has at least ten counts. Trimming removed 7 bases from V and 9 bases from J, with 15 bases in between. The CDR3 covers 12 residues. This sample stems from a study of blood T cell repertoires in COVID-19. Assay: immunoSEQ multiplex PCR; the TCRdb copy retains only in-frame clones and omits some. The data contain approximately 190,000 clones, 80% to 90% of them singletons. This TCR was recovered from a human donor in a cohort sampled during active COVID-19. V and J are TRBV12-3 or TRBV12-4 and TRBJ1-1; D possibly corresponds to TRBD1 (6 bases). The specimen sequenced was peripheral blood. The CDR3 sequence: CASTFIGGKAFF. CDR3 nucleotides: TGTGCCAGCACCTTCATAGGGGGAAAAGCTTTCTTT.